Detailed here is one T cell receptor (beta chain). In the original analysis: The assay estimated nucleated cells by amplifying reference gene primers. The assay was immunoSEQ multiplex PCR, and TCRdb's table has in-frame clones only and misses some. V and J calls and clone size come straight from that table; D and trimming were deduced from the DNA. The data show 150,000 to 200,000 clones, roughly 86% seen once. The sample belongs to a study of blood T cell repertoires in COVID-19. Study in general: T cells, B-cell-depleted T cells, or PBMCs supplied cDNA or gDNA.

This clonotype was obtained from a woman aged 45-65 years with acute or convalescent COVID-19. The sequenced sample was peripheral blood.

CDR3 region: CASTESGAPGENIQYF. CDR3 sequence (DNA): TGTGCCAGTACGGAGAGCGGGGCTCCGGGGGAAAACATTCAGTACTTC. The chain uses TRBV19 and TRBJ2-4; 7 bases match TRBD2. With 7 bases clipped from V and 5 bases from J, the junction kept 14 bases outside the gene matches. This CDR3 has 16 amino acids. Germline lookup yields CDR1 LNHDA and CDR2 SQIVND (reference sequence).